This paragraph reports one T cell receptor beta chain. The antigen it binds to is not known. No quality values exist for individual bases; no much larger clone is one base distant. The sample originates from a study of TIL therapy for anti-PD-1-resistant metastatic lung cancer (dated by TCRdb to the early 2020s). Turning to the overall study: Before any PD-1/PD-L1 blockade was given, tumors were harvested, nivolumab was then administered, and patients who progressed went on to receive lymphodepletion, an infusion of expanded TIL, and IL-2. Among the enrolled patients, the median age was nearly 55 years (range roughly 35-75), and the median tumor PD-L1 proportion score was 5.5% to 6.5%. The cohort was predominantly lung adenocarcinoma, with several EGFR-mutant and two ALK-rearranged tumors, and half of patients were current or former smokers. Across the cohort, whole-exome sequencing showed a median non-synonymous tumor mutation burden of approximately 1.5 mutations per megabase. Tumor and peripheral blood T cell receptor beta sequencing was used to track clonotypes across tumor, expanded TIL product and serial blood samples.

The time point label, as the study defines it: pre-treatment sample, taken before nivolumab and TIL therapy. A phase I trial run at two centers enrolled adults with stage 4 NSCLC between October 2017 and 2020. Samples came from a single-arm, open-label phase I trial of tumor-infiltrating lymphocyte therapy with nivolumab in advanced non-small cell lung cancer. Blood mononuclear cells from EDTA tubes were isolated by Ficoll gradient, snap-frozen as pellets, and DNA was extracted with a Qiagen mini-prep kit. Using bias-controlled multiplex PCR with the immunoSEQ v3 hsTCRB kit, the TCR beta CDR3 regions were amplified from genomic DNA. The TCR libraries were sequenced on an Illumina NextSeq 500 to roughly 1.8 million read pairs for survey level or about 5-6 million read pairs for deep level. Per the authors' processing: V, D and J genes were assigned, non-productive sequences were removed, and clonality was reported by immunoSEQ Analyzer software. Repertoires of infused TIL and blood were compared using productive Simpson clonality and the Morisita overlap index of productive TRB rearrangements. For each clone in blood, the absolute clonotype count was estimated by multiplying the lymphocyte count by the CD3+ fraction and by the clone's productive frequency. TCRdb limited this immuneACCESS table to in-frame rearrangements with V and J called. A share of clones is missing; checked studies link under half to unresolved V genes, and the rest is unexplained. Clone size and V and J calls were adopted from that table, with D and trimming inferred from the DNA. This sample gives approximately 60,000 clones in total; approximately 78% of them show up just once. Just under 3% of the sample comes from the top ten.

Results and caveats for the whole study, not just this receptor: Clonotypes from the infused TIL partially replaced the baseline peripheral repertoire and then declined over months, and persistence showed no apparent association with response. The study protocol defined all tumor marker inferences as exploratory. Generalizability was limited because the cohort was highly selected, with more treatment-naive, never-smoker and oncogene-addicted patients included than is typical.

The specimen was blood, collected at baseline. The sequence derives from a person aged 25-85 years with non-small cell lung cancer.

At the DNA level, the sequence is TGTGCCAGCAGCTTAGTATCCCAGGGAGGCCAGCCCCAGCATTTT. It translates to CASSLVSQGGQPQHF. The chain was built from TRBV7-2 and TRBJ1-5; the D gene is perhaps TRBD1, from 5 matching bases. The CDR3 starts with the cysteine, ends with the phenylalanine, and has 15 residues. Only the CDR3 portion is preserved as DNA: 45 bases, with reading frame beginning at the first base. CDR1 SGHTA and CDR2 FQGNSA were looked up in the germline V gene. V was cut back by 1 base and J by 7 bases, leaving a gap of 14 bases between them.